Following are 10 T cell receptor beta chains from one sample sequenced in a study of shared clonotypes between healthy human individuals. Clones were read by immunoSEQ multiplex PCR, and TCRdb kept only the in-frame ones, dropping some. This sample yields nearly 1 million clones, of which roughly 72% are seen a single time; about 1.5% belongs to the top ten. The sample comprised memory CD4+ T cells sorted from blood. Described subset: CD45RA-negative fraction. Receptors originate from a young man in good health.

About this clone itself: Additional DNA sequences in this sample encode the identical CDR3. The chain links TRBV9 to TRBJ2-3; D remains unclear. The CDR3 is made up of 13 amino acids. Germline lookup yields CDR1 SGDLS and CDR2 YYNGEE. Trimming removed 2 bases from V and 4 bases from J, with 8 bases in between. CDR3 sequence reads: CASSVGPPDTQYF. CDR3 coding DNA: TGTGCCAGCAGCGTCGGACCCCCAGATACGCAGTATTTT.

The chain couples TRBV4-1 to TRBJ1-1; a possible D gene is TRBD1 (6 bases). Germline CDR1 is MGHRA and CDR2 is YSYEKL. V dropped 5 bases and J dropped 0 bases, with 10 bases sitting between them. The CDR3 extends over 14 amino acids. CDR3 residues: CASSRGVLNTEAFF. CDR3 DNA sequence: TGCGCCAGCAGCAGGGGGGTCCTGAACACTGAAGCTTTCTTT.

This clone was found a few times. The V call is TRBV6-4, the J call TRBJ2-7; D is possibly TRBD1 or TRBD2 (5 bases each). Germline V CDR1 and CDR2: MRHNA, SNTAGT. The length of the CDR3 is 15 residues. Trimming shortened V by 6 bases and J by 3 bases, and 18 bases separated the two germline ends. The DNA for the CDR3 is TGTGCCAGCAGGGGGGTGGGGCAGGGCCACTACGAGCAGTACTTC. Translation: CASRGVGQGHYEQYF.

The chain uses TRBV30 and TRBJ2-7; TRBD1 matches 10 bases. This CDR3 comprises 14 residues. J gave up 5 bases and V 3 bases, and 7 bases lay outside the gene matches. The germline V gene has CDR1 GTSNPN and CDR2 SVGIG (reference sequence). The CDR3 DNA sequence: TGTGCCTGGAGCAGGGGACAGGGGAAGAACGAGCAGTACTTC. Amino acid sequence: CAWSRGQGKNEQYF.

The chain is built from TRBV10-1 and TRBJ2-3, with TRBD2 matching 9 bases. This CDR3 region has 15 residues. CDR1 and CDR2 (germline): WNHNN, SYGVQD (reference sequence). The trim removed 2 bases at V and 2 bases at J, leaving 2 bases unmatched. Here the CDR3 reads CASSETSGPTDTQYF. The CDR3 DNA is TGCGCCAGCAGTGAGACTAGCGGGCCCACAGATACGCAGTATTTT.

This clone has a handful of counts. The chain uses TRBV5-1 and TRBJ2-5, with D perhaps matching TRBD1 (6 bases). Deletions cut 0 bases from V and 5 bases from J, with 14 bases between. This CDR3 has 15 residues. The V gene's germline CDR1 is SGHRS and CDR2 YFSETQ. The CDR3 region is CASSLAQGSWETQYF. CDR3 coding DNA: TGCGCCAGCAGCTTGGCTCAGGGGAGTTGGGAGACCCAGTACTTC.

The J gene is TRBJ1-1, the V gene TRBV5-6; D gene uncertain. The CDR3 sequence is 15 residues long. Between the trimmed V and J ends, which lost 1 base and 2 bases, there was a span of 12 bases. Germline values: CDR1 SGHDT, CDR2 YYEEEE. The CDR3: CASSLLWGLNTEAFF. CDR3 DNA: TGTGCCAGCAGCTTGTTGTGGGGATTAAACACTGAAGCTTTCTTT. Full variable domain (rest looked up from reference TRBV5-6 and TRBJ1-1): DAGVTQSPTHLIKTRGQQVTLRCSPKSGHDTVSWYQQALGQGPQFIFQYYEEEERQRGNFPDRFSGHQFPNYSSELNVNALLLGDSALYLCASSLLWGLNTEAFFGQGTRLTVV.

The chain is built from TRBV5-1 and TRBJ2-2, with 7 bases that match TRBD1. This CDR3 is built from 14 residues. Germline CDR1 and CDR2: SGHRS and YFSETQ. Trimming removed 4 bases from V and 5 bases from J; junction bases left unmatched: 5. The CDR3 DNA is TGCGCCAGCAGCCAAGACAGGGCAACCGGGGAGCTGTTTTTT. This encodes CASSQDRATGELFF.

This chain connects TRBV6-6 to TRBJ1-6; perhaps TRBD1 as D (6 bases). The CDR3 is 14 residues long. Germline values: CDR1 MNHNY, CDR2 SVGAGI (reference sequence). Trimming left V 2 bases short and J 9 bases short, with 11 bases between. The CDR3 DNA is TGTGCCAGCAGTTACCAGGGGTTAAGTTCACCCCTCCACTTT. This codes for CASSYQGLSSPLHF.

This clone occurred once. The V and J genes are TRBV11-3 and TRBJ1-2; D unresolved. This CDR3 is built from 13 residues. Looked up from germline, CDR1 is SGHNT and CDR2 is YENEEA. The V end was cut by 2 bases, the J end by 4 bases, with 8 bases between. CDR3 sequence reads: CASSLTEGYGYTF. The CDR3 DNA sequence: TGTGCCAGCAGCTTAACAGAAGGCTATGGCTACACCTTC.